This TCR beta chain was identified during a study of CD8 T cells in Susac syndrome (dated by TCRdb to about 2019). Looking at the study overall: The study used repertoire sequencing to test whether antigen drove CD8+ T cell activation and differentiation in Susac syndrome. CD8+ T cell repertoire clonality was compared between some 12 healthy donors, some 14 Susac syndrome patients and around 15 multiple sclerosis patients.

RNA was extracted using the RNeasy kit, and roughly 0.5 to 1 ug of the RNA was reverse transcribed with random hexamers. The immunoSEQ multiplex PCR assay, which covers 54 Vbeta and 13 Jbeta segments, was used to amplify TCR beta CDR3 regions. PCR amplification bias was corrected by using a synthetic template baseline for primer optimization and computational correction. Under the source paper's analysis protocol: Reads were annotated to V, D and J genes per IMGT and analyzed with immunoSEQ Analyzer, keeping only productive sequences. Clonality was calculated as one minus the Shannon entropy normalized by log2 of the number of productive unique sequences. Public and private clones were assessed among the 100 most prevalent clones of each patient and control. Clones were defined as Susac-specific when absent from the healthy and MS cohorts, from some 1,100 published viral clones and from other ImmuneACCESS disease sequences. TCRdb trimmed public reads at Q25 via fastp, called clones via MiXCR and kept in-frame beta chains. Every CDR3 protein is listed once, alongside the most common genes and DNA of its rows. The V and J calls follow TCRdb's processing rather than the paper's. Here the sample has more than 70,000 distinct CDR3 sequences; roughly 90% occur a single time. Around 0.49% of the sample is taken by the ten largest.

Note on this clonotype: There is no known antigen for this receptor. No base quality values were provided; no much bigger clone lies one nucleotide off.

CDR1 and CDR2 are read off the germline V gene as SNHLY and FYNNEI. The CDR3 holds 15 amino acids from the cysteine to the phenylalanine. The kept DNA is CDR3 alone, 45 bases in frame from the first base. High-throughput TCR beta sequencing profiled peripheral blood CD8+ and CD4+ T cells from healthy donors, Susac syndrome patients and multiple sclerosis patients. The multiple sclerosis controls were treatment-naive patients whose relapsing-remitting disease, either stable or active, fulfilled the revised McDonald criteria. Bulk CD8+ and CD4+ T cells were purified by magnetic negative isolation, while CD8+ TEMRA cells were enriched using FACS. Blood was drawn into EDTA tubes, processed within 24 hours, and PBMCs were isolated by density gradient centrifugation. PBMCs intended for TCR sequencing were cryopreserved in liquid nitrogen and were subsequently thawed in a 37 degrees C water bath. A purity of at least 90% was achieved for sorted or isolated CD4+, CD8+ and CD8+ TEMRA cells.

The full study reports these points: The study acknowledged that relatively few individuals were included in the TCR sequencing and HLA analysis.

The receptor was isolated from a human donor with multiple sclerosis. The chain employs TRBV2 and TRBJ2-1; a confident D gene designation cannot be given. Sequencing used CD8+ T cells from PBMCs. The CDR3 region: CACSDTKIQPNEQFF. The nucleotide sequence is given as TGTGCATGCAGTGACACTAAAATACAACCTAATGAGCAGTTCTTC. The entire variable domain, with the stretches around the CDR3 drawn from the reference TRBV2 and TRBJ2-1 proteins, is EPEVTQTPSHQVTQMGQEVILRCVPISNHLYFYWYRQILGQKVEFLVSFYNNEISEKSEIFDDQFSVERPDGSNFTLKIRSTKLEDSAMYFCACSDTKIQPNEQFFGPGTRLTVL.